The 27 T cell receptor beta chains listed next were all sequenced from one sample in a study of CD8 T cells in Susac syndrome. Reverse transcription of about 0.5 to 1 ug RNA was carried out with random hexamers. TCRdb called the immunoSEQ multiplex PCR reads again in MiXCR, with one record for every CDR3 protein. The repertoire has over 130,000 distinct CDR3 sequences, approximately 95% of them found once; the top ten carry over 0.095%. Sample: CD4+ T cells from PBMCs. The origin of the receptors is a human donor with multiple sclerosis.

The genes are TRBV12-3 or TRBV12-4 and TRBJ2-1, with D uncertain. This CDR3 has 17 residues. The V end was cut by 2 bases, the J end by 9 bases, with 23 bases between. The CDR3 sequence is CASSLRVGGARPGEQFF. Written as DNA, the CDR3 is TGTGCCAGCAGTTTACGGGTGGGTGGCGCCCGCCCTGGTGAGCAGTTCTTC.

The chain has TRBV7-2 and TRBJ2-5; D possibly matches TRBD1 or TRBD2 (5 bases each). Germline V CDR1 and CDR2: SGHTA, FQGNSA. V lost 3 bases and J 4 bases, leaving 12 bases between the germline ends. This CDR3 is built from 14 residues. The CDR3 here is CASSFHGTRETQYF. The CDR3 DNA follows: TGTGCCAGCAGCTTCCACGGGACGCGAGAGACCCAGTACTTC.

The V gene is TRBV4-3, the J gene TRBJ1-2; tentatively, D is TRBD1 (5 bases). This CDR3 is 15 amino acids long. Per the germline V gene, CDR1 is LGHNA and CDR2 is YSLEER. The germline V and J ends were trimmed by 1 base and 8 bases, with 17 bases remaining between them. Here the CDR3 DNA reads TGCGCCAGCAGCCAAGGTCTCGGGGGACTACGAGGCTACACCTTC. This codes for CASSQGLGGLRGYTF.

The CDR3 sequence: CASSHQGRTEAFF. In nucleotides, the CDR3 is TGCGCCAGCAGTCACCAGGGTCGCACTGAAGCTTTCTTT. The rearrangement links TRBV23-1 to TRBJ1-1, with a weak D call TRBD1 (5 bases). TRBV23-1 is assigned to the ORF class and has an uncertain function. The CDR3 sequence is 13 residues long. The V and J ends lost 3 bases and 4 bases respectively, with 9 bases between them.

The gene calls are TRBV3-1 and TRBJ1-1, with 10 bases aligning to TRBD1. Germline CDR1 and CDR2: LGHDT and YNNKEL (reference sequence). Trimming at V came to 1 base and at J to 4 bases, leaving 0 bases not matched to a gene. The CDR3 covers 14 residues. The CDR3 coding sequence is TGTGCCAGCAGCCAAGGGACAGGGGGCACTGAAGCTTTCTTT. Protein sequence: CASSQGTGGTEAFF.

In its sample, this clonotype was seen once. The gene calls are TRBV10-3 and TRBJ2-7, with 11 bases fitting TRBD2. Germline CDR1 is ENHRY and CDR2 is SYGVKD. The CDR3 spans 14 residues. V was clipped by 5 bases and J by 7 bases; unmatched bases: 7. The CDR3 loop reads CAISTSGSKGEQYF. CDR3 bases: TGTGCCATCAGTACTAGCGGGAGTAAGGGAGAGCAGTACTTC.

CDR3 sequence reads: CSVEAGGNQPQHF. As DNA, the CDR3 is TGCAGCGTTGAGGCTGGGGGCAATCAGCCCCAGCATTTT. The chain is built from TRBV29-1 and TRBJ1-5; no firm D call. Trimming took 3 bases from V and 2 from J, leaving 8 bases between them. Germline loops: CDR1 SQVTM, CDR2 ANQGSEA. CDR3 length equals 13 residues.

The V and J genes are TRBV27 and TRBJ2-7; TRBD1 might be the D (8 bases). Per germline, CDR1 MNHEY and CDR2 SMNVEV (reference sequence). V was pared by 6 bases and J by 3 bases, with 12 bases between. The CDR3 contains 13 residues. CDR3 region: CASRQGGLYEQYF. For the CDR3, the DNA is TGTGCCAGCAGACAGGGGGGGCTCTACGAGCAGTACTTC.

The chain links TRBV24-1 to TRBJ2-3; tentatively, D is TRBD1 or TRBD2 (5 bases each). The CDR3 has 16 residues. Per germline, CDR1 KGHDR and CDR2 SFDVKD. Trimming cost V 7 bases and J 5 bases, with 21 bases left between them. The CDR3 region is CATSPSGQASLDTQYF. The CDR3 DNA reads TGTGCCACCAGCCCATCGGGGCAAGCTTCTTTAGATACGCAGTATTTT.

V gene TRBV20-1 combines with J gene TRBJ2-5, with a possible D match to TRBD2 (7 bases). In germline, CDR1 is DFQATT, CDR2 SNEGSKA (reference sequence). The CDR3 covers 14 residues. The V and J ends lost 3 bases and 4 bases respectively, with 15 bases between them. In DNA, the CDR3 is TGCAGTGCTAGGAGGGGGGGCCTGTTAGAGACCCAGTACTTC. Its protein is CSARRGGLLETQYF.

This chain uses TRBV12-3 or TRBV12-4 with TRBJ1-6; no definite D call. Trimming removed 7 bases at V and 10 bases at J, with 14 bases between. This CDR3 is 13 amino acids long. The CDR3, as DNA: TGTGCCAGCACCCTGACAAGTAGGTCACCCCTCCACTTT. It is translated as CASTLTSRSPLHF.

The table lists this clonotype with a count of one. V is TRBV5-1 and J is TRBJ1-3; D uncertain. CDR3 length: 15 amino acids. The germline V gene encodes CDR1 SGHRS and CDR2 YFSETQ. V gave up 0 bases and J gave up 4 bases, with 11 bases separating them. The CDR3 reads CASSLALGTGNTIYF. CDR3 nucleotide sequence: TGCGCCAGCAGCTTGGCACTGGGAACGGGAAACACCATATATTTT.

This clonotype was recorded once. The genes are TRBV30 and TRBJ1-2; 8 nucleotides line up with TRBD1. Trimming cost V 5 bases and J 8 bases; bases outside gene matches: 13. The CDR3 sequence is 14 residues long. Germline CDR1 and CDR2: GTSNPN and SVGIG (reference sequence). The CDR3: CAWARQGWVMGYTF. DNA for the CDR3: TGTGCCTGGGCGCGACAGGGGTGGGTAATGGGCTACACCTTC.

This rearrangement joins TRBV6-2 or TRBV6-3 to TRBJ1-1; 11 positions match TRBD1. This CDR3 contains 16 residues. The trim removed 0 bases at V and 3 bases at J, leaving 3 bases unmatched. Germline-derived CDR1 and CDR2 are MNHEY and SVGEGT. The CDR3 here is CASSYSDRGPDTEAFF. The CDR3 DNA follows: TGTGCCAGCAGTTACTCGGACAGGGGGCCGGACACTGAAGCTTTCTTT.

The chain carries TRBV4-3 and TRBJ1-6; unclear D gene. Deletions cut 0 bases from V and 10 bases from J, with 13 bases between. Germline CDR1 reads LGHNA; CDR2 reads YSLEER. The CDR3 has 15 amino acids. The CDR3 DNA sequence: TGCGCCAGCAGCCAAGATGTGAATACTGGGTCACCCCTCCACTTT. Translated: CASSQDVNTGSPLHF.

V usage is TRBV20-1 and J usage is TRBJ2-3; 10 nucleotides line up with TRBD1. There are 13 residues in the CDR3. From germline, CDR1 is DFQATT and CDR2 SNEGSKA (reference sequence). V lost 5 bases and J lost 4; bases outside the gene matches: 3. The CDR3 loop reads CSAQGQGADTQYF. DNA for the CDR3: TGCAGTGCTCAAGGACAGGGGGCAGATACGCAGTATTTT.

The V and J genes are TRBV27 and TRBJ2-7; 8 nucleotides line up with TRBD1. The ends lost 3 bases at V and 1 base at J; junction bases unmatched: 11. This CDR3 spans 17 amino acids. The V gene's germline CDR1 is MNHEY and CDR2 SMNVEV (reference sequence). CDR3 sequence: CASSLTGELVVSYEQYF. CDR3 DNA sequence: TGTGCCAGCAGTTTGACAGGGGAGTTAGTAGTATCCTACGAGCAGTACTTC.

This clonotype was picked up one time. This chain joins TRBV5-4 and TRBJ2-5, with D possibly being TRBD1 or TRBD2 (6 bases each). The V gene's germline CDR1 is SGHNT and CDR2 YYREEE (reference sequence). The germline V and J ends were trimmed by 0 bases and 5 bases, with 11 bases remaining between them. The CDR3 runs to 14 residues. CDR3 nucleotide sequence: TGTGCCAGCAGCTTGGACAGGGCGGGGGAGACCCAGTACTTC. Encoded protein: CASSLDRAGETQYF.

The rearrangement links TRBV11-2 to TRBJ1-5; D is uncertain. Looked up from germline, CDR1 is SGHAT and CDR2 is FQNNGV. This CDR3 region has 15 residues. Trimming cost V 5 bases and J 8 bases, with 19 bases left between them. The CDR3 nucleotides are TGTGCCAGCAGCCCCGGATTTGTAACCGGGGAGCCCCAGCATTTT. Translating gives CASSPGFVTGEPQHF.

The CDR3 bases are TGTGCCAGCAGCTTGGCACTAGCGGGGTCTAGCACAGATACGCAGTATTTT. Its translation is CASSLALAGSSTDTQYF. The J gene is TRBJ2-3, the V gene TRBV5-4, with 10 bases lining up with TRBD2. Unmatched junction bases numbered 4, after V lost 0 bases and J lost 0 bases. CDR3 size: 17 residues. Germline CDR1 and CDR2: SGHNT and YYREEE (reference sequence).

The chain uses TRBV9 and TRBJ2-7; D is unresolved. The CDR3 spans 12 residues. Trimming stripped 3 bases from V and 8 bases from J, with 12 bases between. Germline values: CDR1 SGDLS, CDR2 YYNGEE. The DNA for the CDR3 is TGTGCCAGCAGCGCGAACAGCCAAAAGCAGTACTTC. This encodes CASSANSQKQYF. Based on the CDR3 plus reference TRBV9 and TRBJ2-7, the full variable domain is DSGVTQTPKHLITATGQRVTLRCSPRSGDLSVYWYQQSLDQGLQFLIQYYNGEERAKGNILERFSAQQFPDLHSELNLSSLELGDSALYFCASSANSQKQYFGPGTRLTVT.

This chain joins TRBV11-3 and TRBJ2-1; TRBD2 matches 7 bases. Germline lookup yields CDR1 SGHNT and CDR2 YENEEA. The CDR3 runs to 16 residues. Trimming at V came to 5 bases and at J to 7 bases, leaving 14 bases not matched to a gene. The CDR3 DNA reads TGTGCCAGCAGCCCCATGGGGAGAACGGGGGGAAATGAGCAGTTCTTC. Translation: CASSPMGRTGGNEQFF.

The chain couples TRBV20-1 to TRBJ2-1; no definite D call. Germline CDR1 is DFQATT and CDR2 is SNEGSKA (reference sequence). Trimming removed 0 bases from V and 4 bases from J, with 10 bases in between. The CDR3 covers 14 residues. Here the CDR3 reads CSARDLSVYNEQFF. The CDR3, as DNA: TGCAGTGCTAGAGATCTTAGTGTATACAATGAGCAGTTCTTC.

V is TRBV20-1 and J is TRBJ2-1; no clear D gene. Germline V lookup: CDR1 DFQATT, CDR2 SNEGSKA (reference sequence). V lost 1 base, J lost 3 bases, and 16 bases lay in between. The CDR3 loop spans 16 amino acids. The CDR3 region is CSARGVILGSYNEQFF. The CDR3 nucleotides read TGCAGTGCTAGAGGGGTTATATTAGGCAGCTACAATGAGCAGTTCTTC.

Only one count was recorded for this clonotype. The CDR3 DNA reads TGCAGCGTTGGATTTAGCGGGGGCCAGCCCCAGCATTTT. Translation gives CSVGFSGGQPQHF. The chain employs TRBV29-1 and TRBJ1-5, with D possibly matching TRBD1 (6 bases). V lost 4 bases to trimming and J lost 7 bases, with 14 bases between them. The CDR3 sequence is 13 residues long. In germline, CDR1 is SQVTM, CDR2 ANQGSEA.

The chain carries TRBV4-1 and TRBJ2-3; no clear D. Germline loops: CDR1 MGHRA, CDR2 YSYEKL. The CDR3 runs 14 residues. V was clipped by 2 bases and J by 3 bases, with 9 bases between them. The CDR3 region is CASSQRDGTDTQYF. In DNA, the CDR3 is TGCGCCAGCAGCCAACGAGACGGAACAGATACGCAGTATTTT.

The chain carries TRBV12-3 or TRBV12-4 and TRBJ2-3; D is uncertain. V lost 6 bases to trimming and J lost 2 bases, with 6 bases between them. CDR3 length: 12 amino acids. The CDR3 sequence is CASSTLTDTQYF. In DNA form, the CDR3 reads TGTGCCAGCAGCACTCTCACAGATACGCAGTATTTT.